The 2 T cell receptor beta chains below come from one sample, sequenced in a study of shared clonotypes between healthy human individuals (dated by TCRdb to 2020 to 2022). The library was produced with the immunoSEQ multiplex PCR assay. Not all clones reach the TCRdb copy of this immuneACCESS table, which keeps in-frame sequences only. Checked studies attribute under half of the gap to unresolved V genes and leave the rest unexplained. The sample yields under 2.5 million clones; 85% to 95% were counted once. The ten biggest clones cover more than 0.35% of the sample. The sample consisted of naive CD4+ T cells from PBMCs. This specimen's cell subset or site label, per the study, means: CD45RA+ positively selected. All receptors derive from a young man in good health. Some clones in this sample may be carry-over from other donors' samples.

As concerns this clone: A read error may produce the germline difference seen at one junction end. J is TRBJ1-2 and V is TRBV5-1; D may be TRBD1 (5 bases). The CDR3 covers 13 residues. Germline loops: CDR1 SGHRS, CDR2 YFSETQ. The CDR3 DNA is TGCGCCAGCACCTTGGGGGGTGCCTATGGCTACACCTTC. It translates to CASTLGGAYGYTF.

The chain carries TRBV27 and TRBJ2-5, with D maybe TRBD1 (6 bases). The J call may be in error: the DNA end matches TRBJ2-7 better. The CDR3 has 14 amino acids. Germline V gene lookup returns CDR1 MNHEY and CDR2 SMNVEV (reference sequence). CDR3 sequence reads: CASSLWGQIYEQYF. The CDR3 DNA sequence: TGTGCCAGCAGTTTGTGGGGACAAATCTACGAGCAGTACTTC.